A selection of T cell receptor beta chains follows, all from one sample in a study of blood T cell repertoires in COVID-19. Assay used: immunoSEQ multiplex PCR; TCRdb lists only in-frame clones, some missing. The table has around 300,000 clones, 85% to 90% seen once. Sequencing input: PBMCs or T cells enriched from blood (not recorded which). The origin of the receptors is a woman in her sixties in a cohort exposed to, infected with or recovered from COVID-19 (not recorded which). Each CDR3 is given with its conserved first and last residue. D genes are given only for firm matches. Part of the rows lack a size; the others show once, few, many or a class for expanded clones.

V	size	J	D	DNA	CDR3
TRBV20-1	.	TRBJ1-2	.	TGCAGTGCTAGAGACGGCCTAGGACATTTGTTC	CSARDGLGHLF
TRBV27	.	TRBJ2-7	.	TGTGCCAGCAGTTTACAGGGCTCCTACGAGCAGTACTTC	CASSLQGSYEQYF
TRBV5-1	.	TRBJ1-3	.	TGCGCCAGCAGCTTGCAGCCTCTAGCCGAATCCAGGTATTTT	CASSLQPLAESRYF
TRBV2	.	TRBJ2-7	TRBD2	TGTGCCAGCGGACTAGCGGAGTCCTACGAGCAGTACTTC	CASGLAESYEQYF
TRBV11-2	.	TRBJ2-7	.	TGTGCCAGCAGCTCCAGACTTGTTACCTACGAGCAGTACTTC	CASSSRLVTYEQYF
TRBV3-1/TRBV3-2	.	TRBJ2-1	TRBD2	TGTGCCAGCAGGCCTCAGACTAGCGGTACAACTGAGCAGTTCTTC	CASRPQTSGTTEQFF
TRBV10-2	.	TRBJ1-5	.	TGCGCCAGCGGGAGGGTTCAGGGTCAGCCCCAGCATTTT	CASGRVQGQPQHF
TRBV9	.	TRBJ1-3	.	TGTGCCAGCAGCGCAGAGGGAAACAGGGTTGGAAACACCATATATTTT	CASSAEGNRVGNTIYF
TRBV5-6	.	TRBJ2-6	.	TGTGCCAGCAGCTCGCTGGACAGGCGCGGGATCTCTGGGGCCAACGTCCTGACTTTC	CASSSLDRRGISGANVLTF
TRBV9	once	TRBJ2-1	.	TGTGCCAGCAGCGTAGATTTCGGCAGGGCGGGAGAGCAGTTCTTC	CASSVDFGRAGEQFF
TRBV5-6	.	TRBJ1-4	TRBD1	TGTGCCAGCAAACGACAGGGGACCTGGAAACTGTTTTTT	CASKRQGTWKLFF
TRBV20-1	.	TRBJ2-1	TRBD2	TGCAGACGACGGGAGGGGAATGAGCAGTTCTTC	CRRREGNEQFF
TRBV4-1	.	TRBJ2-2	.	TGCGCCAGCAGCCAAGTCGGGAACACCGGGGAGCTGTTTTTT	CASSQVGNTGELFF
TRBV7-2	.	TRBJ1-4	TRBD1	TGTGCCAGCAGCTTAGAAAGGACAGGTACCGAAAAACTGTTTTTT	CASSLERTGTEKLFF